Listed below are T cell receptor beta chains from one sample, sequenced in a study of shared clonotypes between healthy human individuals. Sequencing used immunoSEQ multiplex PCR; TCRdb keeps in-frame clones, though not all of them. The sample has 2 million to 2.5 million clones, 85% to 95% seen once. The sample comprised naive CD4+ T cells from PBMCs. The receptors were gathered from a young man in good health. Some clones in this sample may be carry-over from other donors' samples. Both conserved end residues are part of each CDR3. Some rows have no size entry. The others give once, few or many, or a class for an expanded clone.

>NA|TRBV2|TRBJ2-1
CASSREGYNEQFF
>NA|TRBV29-1|TRBJ1-2
CSVAVTGGDYGYTF
>NA|TRBV9|TRBJ2-2
CASSARRSLSGELFF
>NA|TRBV9|TRBJ2-1
CASSAAGLAVYNEQFF
>NA|TRBV28|TRBJ2-1
CASSFMGQGANEQFF
>once|TRBV6-4|TRBJ2-2
CASRLDTNTGELFF
>NA|TRBV28|TRBJ1-1
CASSLLVPGRFSSNTEAFF
>NA|TRBV18|TRBJ2-5
CASSPFYGRSETQYF
>once|TRBV5-1|TRBJ1-1
CASGGGTNTEAFF
>NA|TRBV28|TRBJ1-5
CASSLSVGGINQPQHF
>NA|TRBV14|TRBJ2-5
CASSQELAGWKETQYF
>NA|TRBV5-1|TRBJ2-4
CASSFTGNLLAKNIQYF
>few|TRBV7-8|TRBJ1-5
CASSLWGQPQHF
>NA|TRBV19|TRBJ2-1
CASSIVPGTLTNEQFF
>NA|TRBV27|TRBJ2-2
CASSLGVLTSFRELFF
>NA|TRBV28|TRBJ2-7
CASSTSGQGSYEQYF
>NA|TRBV5-1|TRBJ2-7
CASSTNPYPYEQYF
>NA|TRBV7-9|TRBJ1-2
CASSVGQAGYTF
>few|TRBV30|TRBJ1-1
CAWSVTGLYTEAFF
>NA|TRBV29-1|TRBJ1-2
CSVAGDRVGDGYTF
>NA|TRBV7-3|TRBJ2-3
CASSSDPPGTQYF
>NA|TRBV30|TRBJ2-5
CAWSVMYQETQYF
>NA|TRBV28|TRBJ2-3
CASSLPLDLTDTQYF
>NA|TRBV20-1|TRBJ2-1
CSSGSREQFF
>NA|TRBV6-1|TRBJ2-7
CASSEFGQGAYEQYF
>NA|TRBV5-1|TRBJ2-5
CASSLFAGETQYF
>NA|TRBV5-6|TRBJ1-6
CASSFGGNLPPLHF
>NA|TRBV29-1|TRBJ1-1
CSVVFLAGGLTFF
>NA|TRBV11-2|TRBJ2-7
CASSQLAVSSYEQYF
>NA|TRBV12-5|TRBJ1-5
CASVPRDSLNQPQHF
>NA|TRBV30|TRBJ2-7
CAWSVGLYEQYF
>NA|TRBV29-1|TRBJ2-2
CSVSTGRAGELFF
>NA|TRBV5-4|TRBJ1-1
CASSLGLGKGEAFF
>NA|TRBV7-9|TRBJ2-5
CASSPLGQQGKETQYF
>NA|TRBV5-1|TRBJ2-1
CASSLRASNNEQFF
>NA|TRBV28|TRBJ2-1
CASSGLAGDLNEQFF
>once|TRBV28|TRBJ1-2
CASSLIRGRDGYTF
>NA|TRBV7-9|TRBJ1-2
CASSFGSNYGYTF
>NA|TRBV7-2|TRBJ2-3
CASSWSAGTDTQYF
>NA|TRBV6-5|TRBJ2-3
CASRNKDTQYF
>NA|TRBV4-2|TRBJ1-2
CASRDRSGYTF
>NA|TRBV7-6|TRBJ2-1
CASSLRVRGQGTNEQFF
>NA|TRBV6-1|TRBJ2-1
CASSEDPLIEQFF
>NA|TRBV14|TRBJ2-7
CASSQLPGKGEQYF
>NA|TRBV12-5|TRBJ2-7
CASGIHSKGGWEQYF
>NA|TRBV15|TRBJ2-5
CATSIPGGGQETQYF